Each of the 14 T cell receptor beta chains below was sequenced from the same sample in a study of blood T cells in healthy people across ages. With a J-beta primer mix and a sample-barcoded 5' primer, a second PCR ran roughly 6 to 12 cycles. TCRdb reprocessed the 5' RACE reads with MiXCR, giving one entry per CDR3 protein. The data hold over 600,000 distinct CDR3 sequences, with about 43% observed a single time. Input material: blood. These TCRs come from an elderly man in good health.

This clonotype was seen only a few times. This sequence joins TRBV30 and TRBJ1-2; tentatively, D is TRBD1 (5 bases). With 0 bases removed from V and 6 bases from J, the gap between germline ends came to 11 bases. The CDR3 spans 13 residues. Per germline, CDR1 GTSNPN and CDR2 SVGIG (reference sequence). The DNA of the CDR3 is TGTGCCTGGAGTGTATTGACGGACAATGGCTACACCTTC. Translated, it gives CAWSVLTDNGYTF.

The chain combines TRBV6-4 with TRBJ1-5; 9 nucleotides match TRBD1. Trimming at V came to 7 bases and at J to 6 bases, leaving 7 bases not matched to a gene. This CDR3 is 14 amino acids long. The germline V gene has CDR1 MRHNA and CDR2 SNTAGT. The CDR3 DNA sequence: TGTGCCAGCAACCCGGGACAGGGCACTCAGCCCCAGCATTTT. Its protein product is CASNPGQGTQPQHF.

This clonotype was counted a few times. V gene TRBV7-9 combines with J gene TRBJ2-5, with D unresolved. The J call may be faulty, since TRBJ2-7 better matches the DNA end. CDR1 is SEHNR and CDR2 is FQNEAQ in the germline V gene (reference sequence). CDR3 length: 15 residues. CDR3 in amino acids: CASSLTAGLPVEQYF. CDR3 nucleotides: TGTGCCAGCAGCTTAACCGCTGGTCTCCCCGTCGAGCAGTACTTC.

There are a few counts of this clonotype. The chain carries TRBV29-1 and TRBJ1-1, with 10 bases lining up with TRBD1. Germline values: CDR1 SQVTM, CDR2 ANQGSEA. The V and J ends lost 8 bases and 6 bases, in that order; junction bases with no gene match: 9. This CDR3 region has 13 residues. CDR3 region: CSLRQGAFAEAFF. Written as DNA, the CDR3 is TGCAGCTTACGACAGGGGGCGTTTGCTGAAGCTTTCTTT. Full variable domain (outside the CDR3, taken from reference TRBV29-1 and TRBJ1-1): SAVISQKPSRDICQRGTSLTIQCQVDSQVTMMFWYRQQPGQSLTLIATANQGSEATYESGFVIDKFPISRPNLTFSTLTVSNMSPEDSSIYLCSLRQGAFAEAFFGQGTRLTVV.

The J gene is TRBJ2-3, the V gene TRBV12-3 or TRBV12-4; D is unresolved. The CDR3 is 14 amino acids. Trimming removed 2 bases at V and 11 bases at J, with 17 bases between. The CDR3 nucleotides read TGTGCCAGCAGTTTAAGAGAGAGAGCACATATGCAGTATTTT. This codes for CASSLRERAHMQYF.

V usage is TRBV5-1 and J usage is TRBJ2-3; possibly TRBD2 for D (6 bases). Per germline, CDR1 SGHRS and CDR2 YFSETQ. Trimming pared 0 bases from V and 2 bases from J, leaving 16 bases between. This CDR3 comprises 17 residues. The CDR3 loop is CASSLGSGARFTDTQYF. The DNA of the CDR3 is TGCGCCAGCAGCTTGGGGTCGGGAGCTCGATTCACAGATACGCAGTATTTT.

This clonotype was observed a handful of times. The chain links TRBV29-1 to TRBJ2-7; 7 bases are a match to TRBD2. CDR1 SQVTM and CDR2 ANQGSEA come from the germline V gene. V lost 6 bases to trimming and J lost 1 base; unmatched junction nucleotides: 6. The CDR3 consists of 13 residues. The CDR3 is CSVEREGSYEQYF. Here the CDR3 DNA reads TGCAGCGTCGAGCGGGAAGGATCCTACGAGCAGTACTTC.

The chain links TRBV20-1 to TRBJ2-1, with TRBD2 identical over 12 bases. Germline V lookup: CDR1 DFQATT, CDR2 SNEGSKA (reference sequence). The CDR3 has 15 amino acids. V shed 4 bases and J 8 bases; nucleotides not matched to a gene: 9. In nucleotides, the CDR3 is TGCAGTGCTACGACCGGGACTAGCGGGCGCGATGAGCAGTTCTTC. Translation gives CSATTGTSGRDEQFF.

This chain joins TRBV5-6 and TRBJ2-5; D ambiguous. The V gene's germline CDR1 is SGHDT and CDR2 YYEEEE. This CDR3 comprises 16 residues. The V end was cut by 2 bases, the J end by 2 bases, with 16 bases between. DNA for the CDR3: TGTGCCAGCAGCTTCCCAGGCAGCCCCCAACAAGAGACCCAGTACTTC. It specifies CASSFPGSPQQETQYF.

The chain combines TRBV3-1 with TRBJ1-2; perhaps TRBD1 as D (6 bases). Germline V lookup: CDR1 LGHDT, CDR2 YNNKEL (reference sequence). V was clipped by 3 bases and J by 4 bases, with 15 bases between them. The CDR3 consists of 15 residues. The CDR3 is CASSQAAGTSYGYTF. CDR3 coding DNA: TGTGCCAGCAGCCAGGCCGCCGGGACAAGCTATGGCTACACCTTC.

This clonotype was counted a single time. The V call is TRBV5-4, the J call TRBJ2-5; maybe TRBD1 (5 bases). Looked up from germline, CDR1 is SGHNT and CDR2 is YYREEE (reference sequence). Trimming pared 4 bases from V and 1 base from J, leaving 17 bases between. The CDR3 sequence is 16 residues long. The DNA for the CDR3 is TGTGCCAGCAGCCCAGAATCCCGACAGTTCCAAGAGACCCAGTACTTC. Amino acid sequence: CASSPESRQFQETQYF.

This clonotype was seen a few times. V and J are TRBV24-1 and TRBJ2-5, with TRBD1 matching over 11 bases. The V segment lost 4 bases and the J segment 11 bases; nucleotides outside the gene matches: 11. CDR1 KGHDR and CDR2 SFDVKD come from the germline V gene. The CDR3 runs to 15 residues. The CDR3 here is CATSDPGQGVGEQYF. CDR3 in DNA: TGTGCCACCAGTGACCCGGGACAGGGGGTTGGAGAGCAGTACTTC.

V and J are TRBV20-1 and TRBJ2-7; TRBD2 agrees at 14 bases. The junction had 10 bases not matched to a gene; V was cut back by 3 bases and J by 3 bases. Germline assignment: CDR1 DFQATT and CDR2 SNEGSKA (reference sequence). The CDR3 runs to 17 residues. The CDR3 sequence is CSARRGTSGSGVYEQYF. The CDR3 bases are TGCAGTGCTAGGAGAGGGACTAGCGGGAGCGGGGTCTACGAGCAGTACTTC.

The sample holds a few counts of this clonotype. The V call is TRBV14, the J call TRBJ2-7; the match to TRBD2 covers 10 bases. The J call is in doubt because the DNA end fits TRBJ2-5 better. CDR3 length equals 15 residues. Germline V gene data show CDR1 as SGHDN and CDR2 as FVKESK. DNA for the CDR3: TGTGCCAGCAGCCAAGAAGCTAGCGGGAGCGAGACCCAGTACTTC. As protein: CASSQEASGSETQYF.